Listed below are T cell receptor beta chains from one sample, sequenced in a study of spatial heterogeneity in lung cancer. TCRdb ran MiXCR on the 5' RACE reads and lists one entry per CDR3 protein. The table lists hundreds of distinct CDR3 sequences, 10% to 15% of them singletons, with around 40% in the top ten. Sequencing was performed on PBMCs, taken at surgery. Source of these receptors: a male donor with early-stage non-small cell lung cancer. Each CDR3 is given with its conserved first and last residue. The D gene is left open where the match is weak. Size is omitted from some rows. Given values are once, few, many or a class for expanded clones.

>TRBJ2-7|TRBV6-6|NA|large
TGTGCCAGCTCTCGGACGGGGGACGCCTACGAGCAGTACTTC
CASSRTGDAYEQYF
>TRBJ1-6|TRBV4-2|TRBD1|many
TGTGCCAGCAGCCAAGATCCCGCGCGGCAGGGGGCGACTTTGCCTAATTCACCCCTCCACTTT
CASSQDPARQGATLPNSPLHF
>TRBJ1-1|TRBV3-2|NA|NA
TGTGCCAGCATCCCGGGACGGCAGGGAATGAACACTGAAGCTTTCTTT
CASIPGRQGMNTEAFF
>TRBJ2-1|TRBV5-1|TRBD2|NA
TGCGCCAGCAGGCCCGGGACTAGCGGGTACAATGAGCAGTTCTTC
CASRPGTSGYNEQFF
>TRBJ1-5|TRBV19|TRBD1|NA
TGTGCCAGTAGTATCCGGACAGGTCTAAGCCAGCCCCAGCATTTT
CASSIRTGLSQPQHF
>TRBJ1-4|TRBV20-1|TRBD1|many
TGCAGTGCTGGTCCTTCGGACAGGGCGGCTGAAAAACTGTTTTTT
CSAGPSDRAAEKLFF
>TRBJ2-5|TRBV7-2|TRBD2|large
TGTGCCAGCAGCCGCGGACTAGCGGGAGGGAGGGAGACCCAGTACTTC
CASSRGLAGGRETQYF
>TRBJ2-1|TRBV11-3|NA|NA
TGTGCCAGCAGCACGTGGGGAAATGAGCAGTTCTTC
CASSTWGNEQFF
>TRBJ2-4|TRBV4-2|TRBD2|NA
TGTGCCAGCAGCCAAGGCCTAGCGGATGGAAACATTCAGTACTTC
CASSQGLADGNIQYF
>TRBJ2-5|TRBV30|TRBD1|large
TGTGCCTGGACTGACAGGGGAGAGACCCAGTACTTC
CAWTDRGETQYF
>TRBJ2-6|TRBV7-8|NA|many
TGTGCCAGCAGCCCCATGGGGGGCGTGGGGGCCAACGTCCTGACTTTC
CASSPMGGVGANVLTF
>TRBJ1-1|TRBV20-1|NA|large
TGCAGTGCCAGGCGGTGGGGCACTGAAGCTTTCTTT
CSARRWGTEAFF
>TRBJ2-3|TRBV24-1|TRBD2|many
TGTGCCACCAGTTTCGCGGGGGGCGAATCGGATACGCAGTATTTT
CATSFAGGESDTQYF
>TRBJ2-3|TRBV29-1|TRBD1|many
TGCAGCGTTGACACAGGGGCGAGGGCAGATACGCAGTATTTT
CSVDTGARADTQYF
>TRBJ1-1|TRBV10-3|NA|many
TGTGCCATCAGTGAACAGGGTTACTCGGAAGCTTTCTTT
CAISEQGYSEAFF
>TRBJ2-5|TRBV28|NA|large
TGTGCCAGCAGCCTGGGGGGAGGGGGAGAGACCCAGTACTTC
CASSLGGGGETQYF
>TRBJ2-1|TRBV7-3|TRBD1|large
TGTGCCAGCAGCAGACAGGGGGCGGGCAATGAGCAGTTCTTC
CASSRQGAGNEQFF
>TRBJ2-7|TRBV15|TRBD1|many
TGTGCCACCGCGACAGGGACCTCCTACGAGCAGTACTTC
CATATGTSYEQYF
>TRBJ2-3|TRBV6-6|TRBD1|many
TGTGCCAGCAGTTTCGCGGACAGGGTAACAGATACGCAGTATTTT
CASSFADRVTDTQYF
>TRBJ1-5|TRBV6-6|NA|medium-sized
TGTGCCAGCAGTTCTGCTAGCAATCAGCCCCAGCATTTT
CASSSASNQPQHF
>TRBJ2-7|TRBV27|TRBD2|many
TGTGCCAGCAGCCCCCTCGGGACTAGCGACGAGCAGTACTTC
CASSPLGTSDEQYF
>TRBJ2-7|TRBV25-1|TRBD1|medium-sized
TGTGCCAGCAGCCCGGGACAGGGTGAGAACGAGCAGTACTTC
CASSPGQGENEQYF
>TRBJ2-3|TRBV11-2|TRBD2|NA
TGTGCCAGCAGCTTATCAGGCGGGGGACCCAGCACAGATACGCAGTATTTT
CASSLSGGGPSTDTQYF
>TRBJ1-1|TRBV30|NA|many
TGTGCCTGGAAGGGGGGGGTCACTGAAGCTTTCTTT
CAWKGGVTEAFF
>TRBJ2-4|TRBV7-3|NA|medium-sized
TGTGCCAGCAGCCCCACACTAGCCAAAAACATTCAGTACTTC
CASSPTLAKNIQYF